The clone carrying this TCR beta chain was picked up a small number of times. Its target is unknown. BIOMED2 TRB-A/B primer pools were used in multiplex TRB PCR. TCRdb re-derived calls from the multiplex PCR reads in MiXCR, one entry per CDR3 protein. The data contain approximately 26,000 distinct CDR3 sequences, approximately 29% of them singletons. This sample is part of a study of T and B cells in COVID-19 patients. Study results and caveats: Patients with COVID-19 reportedly showed strongly skewed T cell receptor beta variable and joining gene usage. Clonality of TRB repertoires was high in active COVID-19; recovery brought above-healthy diversity and richness. Blood from mildly ill patients while symptomatic, and early samples from severe cases, were scarce. The recovered cohort had roughly 2,200 exclusive TCR clusters, including 30 or so low generation probability clusters.

The CDR3 totals 16 residues. The V and J ends lost 5 bases and 3 bases, in that order; junction bases with no gene match: 7. CDR1 MNHEY and CDR2 SMNVEV come from the germline V gene (reference sequence). TRB was amplified from about 240-490 ng of blood genomic DNA. The sequenced sample was blood. The receptor's source is a human donor who had recovered from COVID-19. The chain carries TRBV27 and TRBJ1-6; 7 bases line up with TRBD1. CDR3 DNA: TGTGCCAGCAGTCCCGGGACAGACTACTATAATTCACCCCTCCACTTT. Amino acid sequence: CASSPGTDYYNSPLHF.